This T cell receptor beta chain was found in a study of shared clonotypes between healthy human individuals. Study results and caveats: Naive subsets typically showed greater estimated richness than memory subsets.

Those who donated were healthy HIV-negative adults, with no recent acute infections or vaccinations reported. As regards this clone: Its antigen is not identified.

The repertoire was sequenced with immunoSEQ multiplex PCR; TCRdb's copy has only in-frame clones and lacks some. The sample contains roughly 700,000 clones, around two thirds of which appear only once. The germline V gene has CDR1 SEHNR and CDR2 FQNEAQ (reference sequence). The CDR3 covers 15 residues. V lost 4 bases to trimming and J lost 0 bases, with 13 bases between them. The chain employs TRBV7-9 and TRBJ2-7; D possibly corresponds to TRBD1 (5 bases). The sequencing input was memory CD4+ T cells sorted from blood. Stated subset: CD45RA-negative fraction. The sequence was collected from a woman in her 30s in good health. CDR3 residues: CASSSSGLSSYEQYF. The CDR3 region has the DNA TGTGCCAGCAGCTCCTCAGGGCTTAGCTCCTACGAGCAGTACTTC.